The T cell receptor beta chain under discussion was sequenced for a study of blood T cell repertoires in COVID-19. CDR1 is MDHEN and CDR2 is SYDVKM in the germline V gene. V lost 5 bases to trimming and J lost 3 bases, with 8 bases between them. The CDR3 covers 12 residues. Using immunoSEQ multiplex PCR, the repertoire was profiled, and TCRdb retains in-frame clones only, with some absent. The sample has around 280,000 clones, roughly 85% seen once. V usage is TRBV28 and J usage is TRBJ2-7; D is uncertain. The origin of this receptor is a middle-aged woman who had recovered from COVID-19. The material sequenced was PBMCs or T cells enriched from blood (not recorded which). The CDR3 DNA is TGTGCCAGCAGTACTTTGCGCTACGAGCAGTACTTC. Translating it yields CASSTLRYEQYF.